Listed here is a single T cell receptor (beta chain). The data were obtained in a study of Graves' ophthalmopathy and Graves' hyperthyroidism. For repertoire sequencing, the TCR beta CDR3 regions were amplified from RNA transcripts. In the first round, RT-PCR was carried out with HTBI primers, and a multiplex PCR formed the second round. TCRdb reprocessed the multiplex PCR reads with MiXCR, giving one entry per CDR3 protein. The table lists tens of thousands of distinct CDR3 sequences, approximately 55% of them singletons. This CDR3 contains 12 residues. With 8 bases clipped from V and 4 bases from J, the junction kept 5 bases outside the gene matches. Germline V gene data show CDR1 as SQVTM and CDR2 as ANQGSEA. Hyperthyroidism patients, all newly diagnosed, had under 2 months' duration and ages of 18 to 65. The diagnostic workup employed clinical symptoms, serum thyroxine, TRAb, thyroid ultrasound and orbital computed tomography.

This clonotype was sampled from an adult woman with stable Graves' hyperthyroidism. The sequenced sample consisted of peripheral blood. The V and J genes are TRBV29-1 and TRBJ1-1; 9 bases align to TRBD1. The CDR3 sequence is CSHRGRRTEAFF. The CDR3 DNA sequence: TGCAGCCACAGGGGGCGCCGCACTGAAGCTTTCTTT. The full variable domain, rest sourced from reference TRBV29-1 and TRBJ1-1, is SAVISQKPSRDICQRGTSLTIQCQVDSQVTMMFWYRQQPGQSLTLIATANQGSEATYESGFVIDKFPISRPNLTFSTLTVSNMSPEDSSIYLCSHRGRRTEAFFGQGTRLTVV.